The entry below gives a single T cell receptor beta chain sequence along with its context. Its antigen remains unidentified. This specimen comes from a study of shared clonotypes between healthy human individuals. Donors included only healthy HIV-negative adults lacking recent acute infections or vaccinations. Each unsorted sample relied on roughly 84 million PBMCs as its source of genomic DNA. Findings and limits, study-wide: The small donor group covered limited genetic and exposure diversity.

The authors split each subset's genomic DNA evenly across several immunoSEQ plates. TCRdb's table, derived via immunoSEQ multiplex PCR, lists solely in-frame clones and lacks some. The sample has approximately 470,000 clones, more than 75% seen once. Looked up from germline, CDR1 is MNHEY and CDR2 is SVGAGI. V was clipped by 7 bases and J by 8 bases, with 15 bases between them. The CDR3 covers 13 residues. Sequences were obtained from PBMCs. The chain combines TRBV6-5 with TRBJ1-5; D may be TRBD1 (6 bases). This clonotype was sampled from a woman aged 40 to 50 in good health. Some clones in this sample may be carry-over from other donors' samples. CDR3 residues: CASTRTAWEPQHF. In nucleotides, the CDR3 is TGTGCCAGCACAAGGACAGCATGGGAGCCCCAGCATTTT.